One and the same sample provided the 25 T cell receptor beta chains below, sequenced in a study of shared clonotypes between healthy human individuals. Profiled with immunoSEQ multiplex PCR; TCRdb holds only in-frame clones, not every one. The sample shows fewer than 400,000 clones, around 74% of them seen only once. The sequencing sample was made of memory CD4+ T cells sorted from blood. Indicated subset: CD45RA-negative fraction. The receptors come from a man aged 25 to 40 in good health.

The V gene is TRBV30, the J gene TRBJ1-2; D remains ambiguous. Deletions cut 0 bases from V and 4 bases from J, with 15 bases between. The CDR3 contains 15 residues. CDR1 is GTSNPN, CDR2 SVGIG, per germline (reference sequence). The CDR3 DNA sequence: TGTGCCTGGAGTGTGGCAGCTCAGGCGTTCTATGGCTACACCTTC. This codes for CAWSVAAQAFYGYTF.

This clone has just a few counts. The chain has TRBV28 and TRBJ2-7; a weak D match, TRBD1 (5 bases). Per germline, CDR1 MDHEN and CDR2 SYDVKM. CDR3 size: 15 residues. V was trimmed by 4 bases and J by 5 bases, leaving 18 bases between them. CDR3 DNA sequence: TGTGCCAGCAGTTGGGGCGGCTCCTATTCACACGAGCAGTACTTC. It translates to CASSWGGSYSHEQYF.

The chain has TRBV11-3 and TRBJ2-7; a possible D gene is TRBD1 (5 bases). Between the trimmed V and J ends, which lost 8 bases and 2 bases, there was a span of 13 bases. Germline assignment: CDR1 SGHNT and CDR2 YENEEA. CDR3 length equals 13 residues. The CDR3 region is CASAQGRTYEQYF. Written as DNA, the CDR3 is TGTGCCAGCGCTCAGGGTAGGACCTACGAGCAGTACTTC.

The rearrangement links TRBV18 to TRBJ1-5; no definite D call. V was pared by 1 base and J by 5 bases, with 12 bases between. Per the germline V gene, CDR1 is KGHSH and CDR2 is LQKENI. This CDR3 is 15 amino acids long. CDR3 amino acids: CASSPLPGIDQPQHF. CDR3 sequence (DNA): TGTGCCAGCTCACCACTGCCCGGGATCGATCAGCCCCAGCATTTT.

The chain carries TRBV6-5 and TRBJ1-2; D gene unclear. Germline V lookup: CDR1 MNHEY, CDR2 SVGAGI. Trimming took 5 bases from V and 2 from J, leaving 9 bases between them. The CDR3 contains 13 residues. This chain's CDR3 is CASSETQNYGYTF. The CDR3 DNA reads TGTGCCAGCAGTGAAACGCAAAACTATGGCTACACCTTC.

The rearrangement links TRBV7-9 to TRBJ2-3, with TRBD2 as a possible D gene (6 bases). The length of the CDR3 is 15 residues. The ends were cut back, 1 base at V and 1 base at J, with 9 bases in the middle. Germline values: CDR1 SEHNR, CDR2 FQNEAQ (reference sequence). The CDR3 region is CASSLVVAGTDTQYF. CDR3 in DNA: TGTGCCAGCAGCTTAGTGGTAGCGGGCACAGATACGCAGTATTTT.

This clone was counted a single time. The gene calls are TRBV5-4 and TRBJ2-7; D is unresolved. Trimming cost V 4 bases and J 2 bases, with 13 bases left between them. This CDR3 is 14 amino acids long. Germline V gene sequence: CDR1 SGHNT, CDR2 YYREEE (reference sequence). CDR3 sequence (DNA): TGTGCCAGCAGCAGTTGGACGGAAACCTACGAGCAGTACTTC. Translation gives CASSSWTETYEQYF.

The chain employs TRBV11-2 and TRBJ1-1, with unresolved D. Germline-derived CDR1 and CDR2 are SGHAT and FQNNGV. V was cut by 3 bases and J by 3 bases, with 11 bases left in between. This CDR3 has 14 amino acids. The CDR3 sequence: CASSFQLGDTEAFF. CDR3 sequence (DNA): TGTGCCAGCAGCTTCCAACTTGGGGACACTGAAGCTTTCTTT.

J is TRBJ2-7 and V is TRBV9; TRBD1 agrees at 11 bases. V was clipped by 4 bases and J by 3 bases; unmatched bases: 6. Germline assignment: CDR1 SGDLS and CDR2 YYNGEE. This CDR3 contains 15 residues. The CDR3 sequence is CASSIRDRGSYEQYF. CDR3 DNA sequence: TGTGCCAGCAGCATCCGGGACAGGGGGAGCTACGAGCAGTACTTC.

This CDR3 is CASSLGPPQETQYF. The CDR3 DNA sequence: TGTGCCAGCAGTTTAGGGCCCCCTCAAGAGACCCAGTACTTC. The genes are TRBV28 and TRBJ2-5; D is uncertain. The ends were cut back, 2 bases at V and 2 bases at J, with 9 bases in the middle. The CDR3 runs 14 residues. The germline CDR1 and CDR2 sequences are MDHEN and SYDVKM.

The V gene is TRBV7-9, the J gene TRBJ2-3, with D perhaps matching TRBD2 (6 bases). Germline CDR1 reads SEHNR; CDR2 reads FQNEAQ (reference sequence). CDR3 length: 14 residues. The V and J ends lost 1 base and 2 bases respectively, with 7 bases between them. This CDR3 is CASSLVAATDTQYF. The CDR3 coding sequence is TGTGCCAGCAGCTTAGTAGCGGCCACAGATACGCAGTATTTT.

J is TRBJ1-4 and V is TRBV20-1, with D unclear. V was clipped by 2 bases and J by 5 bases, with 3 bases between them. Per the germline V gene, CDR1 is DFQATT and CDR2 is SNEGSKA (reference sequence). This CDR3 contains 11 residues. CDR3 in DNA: TGCAGTGCTAGACCAAATGAAAAACTGTTTTTT. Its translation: CSARPNEKLFF.

The CDR3 sequence is CASGTSGRSGQFF. The CDR3 region has the DNA TGCGCCAGCGGGACTAGCGGGAGGTCTGGGCAGTTCTTC. The chain joins TRBV5-1 to TRBJ2-1; 15 bases line up with TRBD2. Germline V lookup: CDR1 SGHRS, CDR2 YFSETQ. The CDR3 sequence is 13 residues long. The trim removed 7 bases at V and 12 bases at J, leaving 5 bases unmatched.

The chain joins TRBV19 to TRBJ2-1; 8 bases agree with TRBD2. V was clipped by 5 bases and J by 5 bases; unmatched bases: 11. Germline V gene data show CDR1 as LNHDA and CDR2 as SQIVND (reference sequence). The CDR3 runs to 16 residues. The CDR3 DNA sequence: TGTGCCAGTAGTCTCAGAGGACTAGCTGGTGACAATGAGCAGTTCTTC. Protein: CASSLRGLAGDNEQFF.

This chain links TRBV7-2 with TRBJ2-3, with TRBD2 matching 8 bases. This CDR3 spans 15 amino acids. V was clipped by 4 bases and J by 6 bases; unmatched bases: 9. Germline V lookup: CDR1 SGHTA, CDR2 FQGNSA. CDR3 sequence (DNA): TGTGCCAGCAGCTACCAGAGCGGGAGTGGCGATACGCAGTATTTT. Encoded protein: CASSYQSGSGDTQYF.

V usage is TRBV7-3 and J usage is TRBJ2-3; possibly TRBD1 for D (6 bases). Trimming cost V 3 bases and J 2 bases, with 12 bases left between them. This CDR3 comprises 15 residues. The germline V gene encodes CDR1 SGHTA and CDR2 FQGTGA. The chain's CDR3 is CASSFPGTSTDTQYF. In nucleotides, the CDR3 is TGTGCCAGCAGCTTCCCCGGGACATCCACAGATACGCAGTATTTT.

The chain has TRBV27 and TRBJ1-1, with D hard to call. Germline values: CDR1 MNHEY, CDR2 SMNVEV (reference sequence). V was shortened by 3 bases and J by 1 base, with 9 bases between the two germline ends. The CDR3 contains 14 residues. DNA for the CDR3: TGTGCCAGCAGTTTGACACCTGGGAACACTGAAGCTTTCTTT. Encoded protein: CASSLTPGNTEAFF.

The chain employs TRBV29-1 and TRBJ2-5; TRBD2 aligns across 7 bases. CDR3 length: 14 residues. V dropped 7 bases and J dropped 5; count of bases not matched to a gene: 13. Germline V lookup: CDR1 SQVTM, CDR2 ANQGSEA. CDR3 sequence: CSANWGGAVETQYF. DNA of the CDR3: TGCAGCGCGAACTGGGGAGGGGCCGTTGAGACCCAGTACTTC.

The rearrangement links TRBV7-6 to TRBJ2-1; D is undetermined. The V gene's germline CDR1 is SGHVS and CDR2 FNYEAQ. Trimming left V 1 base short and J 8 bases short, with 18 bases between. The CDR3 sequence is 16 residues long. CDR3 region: CASSLGASVSSDEQFF. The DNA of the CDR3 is TGTGCCAGCAGCTTAGGCGCCTCCGTATCGTCTGATGAGCAGTTCTTC.

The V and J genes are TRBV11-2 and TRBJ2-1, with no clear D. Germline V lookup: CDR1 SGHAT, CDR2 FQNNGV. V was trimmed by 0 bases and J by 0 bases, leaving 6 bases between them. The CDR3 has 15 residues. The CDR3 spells CASSLDGDSYNEQFF. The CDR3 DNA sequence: TGTGCCAGCAGCTTAGACGGCGACTCCTACAATGAGCAGTTCTTC.

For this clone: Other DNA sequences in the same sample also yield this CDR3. The CDR3 region has the DNA TGTGCCTGGAGCGCAGGGGGCAATGAGCAGTTCTTC. Its translation: CAWSAGGNEQFF. This chain uses TRBV30 with TRBJ2-1; 7 nucleotides line up with TRBD1. Germline CDR1 and CDR2: GTSNPN and SVGIG (reference sequence). With 3 bases clipped from V and 6 bases from J, the junction kept 2 bases outside the gene matches. The CDR3 runs to 12 residues. The complete variable domain, with remaining parts taken from reference TRBV30 and TRBJ2-1, reads SQTIHQWPATLVQPVGSPLSLECTVEGTSNPNLYWYRQAAGRGLQLLFYSVGIGQISSEVPQNLSASRPQDRQFILSSKKLLLSDSGFYLCAWSAGGNEQFFGPGTRLTVL.

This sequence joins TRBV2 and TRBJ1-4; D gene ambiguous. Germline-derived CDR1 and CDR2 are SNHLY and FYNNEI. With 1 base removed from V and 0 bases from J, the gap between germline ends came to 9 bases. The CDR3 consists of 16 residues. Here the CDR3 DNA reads TGTGCCAGCAGTGAAGAACTCCCCGCAACTAATGAAAAACTGTTTTTT. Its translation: CASSEELPATNEKLFF.

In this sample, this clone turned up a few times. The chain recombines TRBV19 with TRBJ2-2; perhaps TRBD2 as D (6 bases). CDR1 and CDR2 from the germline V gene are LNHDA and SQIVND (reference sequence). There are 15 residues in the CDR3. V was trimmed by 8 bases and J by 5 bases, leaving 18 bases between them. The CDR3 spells CASGRTTEWTGELFF. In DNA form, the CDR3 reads TGTGCCAGTGGTCGGACTACCGAATGGACCGGGGAGCTGTTTTTT.

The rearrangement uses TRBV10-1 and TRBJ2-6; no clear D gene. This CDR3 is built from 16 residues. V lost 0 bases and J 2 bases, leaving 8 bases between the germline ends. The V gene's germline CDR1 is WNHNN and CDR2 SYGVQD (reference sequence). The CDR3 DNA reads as TGCGCCAGCAGTGAGTCGATTGTGGCTGGGGCCAACGTCCTGACTTTC. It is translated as CASSESIVAGANVLTF.

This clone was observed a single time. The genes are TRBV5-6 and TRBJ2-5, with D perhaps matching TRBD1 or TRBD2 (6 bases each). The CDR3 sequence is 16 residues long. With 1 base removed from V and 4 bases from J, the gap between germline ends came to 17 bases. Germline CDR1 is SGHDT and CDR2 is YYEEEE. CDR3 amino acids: CASSLYFGGRGETQYF. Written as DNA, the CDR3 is TGTGCCAGCAGCTTGTATTTTGGGGGGCGCGGAGAGACCCAGTACTTC.